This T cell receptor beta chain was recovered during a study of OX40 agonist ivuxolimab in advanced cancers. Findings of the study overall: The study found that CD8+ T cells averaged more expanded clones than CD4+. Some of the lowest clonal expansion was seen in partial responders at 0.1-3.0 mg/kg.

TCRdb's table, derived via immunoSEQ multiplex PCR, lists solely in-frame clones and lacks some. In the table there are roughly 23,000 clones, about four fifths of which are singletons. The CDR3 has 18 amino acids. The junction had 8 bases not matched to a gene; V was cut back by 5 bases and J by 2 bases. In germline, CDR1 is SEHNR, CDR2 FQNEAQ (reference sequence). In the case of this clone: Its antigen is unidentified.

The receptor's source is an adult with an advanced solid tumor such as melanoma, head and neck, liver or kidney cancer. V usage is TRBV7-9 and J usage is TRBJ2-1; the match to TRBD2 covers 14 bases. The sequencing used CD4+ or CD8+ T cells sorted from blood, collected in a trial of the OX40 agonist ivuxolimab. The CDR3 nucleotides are TGTGCCAGCAGCACGACTAGCGGGGGGGCCAGTGCCTACAATGAGCAGTTCTTC. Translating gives CASSTTSGGASAYNEQFF.